What follows are 9 T cell receptor beta chains derived from one specimen sequenced in a study of cytomegalovirus exposure and HLA in healthy donors. The PCR employed 60 Vbeta primers together with 13 Jbeta primers. Using immunoSEQ multiplex PCR, the repertoire was profiled, and TCRdb retains in-frame clones only, with some absent. This repertoire includes tens of thousands of clones. Material: PBMCs. All receptors come from a female donor in good health and CMV-seronegative.

The rearrangement uses TRBV5-8 and TRBJ2-2; a possible D gene is TRBD2 (5 bases). The germline V gene encodes CDR1 SGHTS and CDR2 YDEGEE. The length of the CDR3 is 17 residues. V lost 3 bases to trimming and J lost 4 bases, with 19 bases between them. CDR3 DNA: TGTGCCAGCAGCTCAAGATTAGCGATTCCATCCACCGGGGAGCTGTTTTTT. Its translation: CASSSRLAIPSTGELFF.

The chain joins TRBV5-1 to TRBJ1-2, with D possibly matching TRBD1 (5 bases). The germline V gene has CDR1 SGHRS and CDR2 YFSETQ. V was clipped by 0 bases and J by 3 bases, with 6 bases between them. CDR3 size: 13 residues. The CDR3 DNA reads as TGCGCCAGCAGCTTGGGCAGGGACTATGGCTACACCTTC. Translation: CASSLGRDYGYTF.

This chain joins TRBV9 and TRBJ2-3, with 7 bases identical to TRBD2. CDR3 length: 17 amino acids. J gave up 2 bases and V 0 bases, and 9 bases lay outside the gene matches. CDR1 and CDR2 (germline): SGDLS, YYNGEE. CDR3 sequence reads: CASSVGRAGESTDTQYF. The CDR3 coding sequence is TGTGCCAGCAGCGTAGGAAGGGCGGGGGAATCCACAGATACGCAGTATTTT. Filled out from reference TRBV9 and TRBJ2-3, the complete variable domain reads DSGVTQTPKHLITATGQRVTLRCSPRSGDLSVYWYQQSLDQGLQFLIQYYNGEERAKGNILERFSAQQFPDLHSELNLSSLELGDSALYFCASSVGRAGESTDTQYFGPGTRLTVL.

This rearrangement joins TRBV28 to TRBJ2-5; TRBD1 aligns across 12 bases. This CDR3 has 14 residues. With 6 bases clipped from V and 5 bases from J, the junction kept 4 bases outside the gene matches. Per germline, CDR1 MDHEN and CDR2 SYDVKM. The CDR3 here is CASSRDRGQETQYF. The CDR3 coding sequence is TGTGCCAGCAGCCGGGACAGGGGGCAGGAGACCCAGTACTTC.

The chain has TRBV6-5 and TRBJ2-1; D gene uncertain. The germline V gene has CDR1 MNHEY and CDR2 SVGAGI. This CDR3 has 11 amino acids. Between the trimmed V and J ends, which lost 6 bases and 9 bases, there was a span of 9 bases. CDR3 in DNA: TGTGCCAGCAGATCGAGAGGTGAGCAGTTCTTC. This translates into CASRSRGEQFF.

V usage is TRBV9 and J usage is TRBJ2-7; possible D gene TRBD1, 6 bases. The CDR3 is 14 residues long. Trimming cost V 2 bases and J 0 bases, with 9 bases left between them. Looked up from germline, CDR1 is SGDLS and CDR2 is YYNGEE. CDR3 amino acids: CASSVGGSSYEQYF. In nucleotides, the CDR3 is TGTGCCAGCAGCGTTGGGGGCTCCTCCTACGAGCAGTACTTC.

The genes are TRBV4-3 and TRBJ1-5, with D possibly matching TRBD1 (6 bases). V was cut by 1 base and J by 2 bases, with 9 bases left in between. The CDR3 is made up of 15 amino acids. Per germline, CDR1 LGHNA and CDR2 YSLEER. CDR3 amino acids: CASSQGAGGNQPQHF. The CDR3 DNA reads as TGCGCCAGCAGCCAAGGGGCAGGGGGCAATCAGCCCCAGCATTTT.

This sequence joins TRBV7-8 and TRBJ1-6; 9 bases fit TRBD1. The CDR3 is made up of 16 amino acids. J was trimmed by 9 bases and V by 1 base; bases with no gene match: 7. Per germline, CDR1 SGHVS and CDR2 FQNEAQ. The CDR3 sequence: CASSLVLRQGGSPLHF. In DNA form, the CDR3 reads TGTGCCAGCAGCTTAGTTCTGCGACAGGGGGGTTCACCCCTCCACTTT.

The chain links TRBV4-1 to TRBJ2-7; TRBD2 matches 9 bases. The CDR3 loop spans 15 amino acids. Germline V gene lookup returns CDR1 MGHRA and CDR2 YSYEKL. V was pared by 4 bases and J by 3 bases, with 7 bases of the junction left unmatched. The CDR3 coding sequence is TGCGCCAGCAGCCGGGGTTTAGCGGGGGACTACGAGCAGTACTTC. This codes for CASSRGLAGDYEQYF.